This T cell receptor (beta chain) is from a study of blood T cell repertoires in COVID-19. V dropped 5 bases and J dropped 6 bases, with 13 bases sitting between them. Germline CDR1 reads SGHAT; CDR2 reads FQNNGV. This CDR3 contains 14 residues. Assay used: immunoSEQ multiplex PCR; TCRdb lists only in-frame clones, some missing. The data hold over 60,000 clones, with around four fifths observed a single time. The rearrangement uses TRBV11-2 and TRBJ2-2; possible D gene TRBD2, 6 bases. The clonotype was recovered from a human donor in a cohort sampled during active COVID-19. The sequencing sample was made of peripheral blood. The DNA for the CDR3 is TGTGCCAGCAGCCGGAGCGGGTTCGCCGGGGAGCTGTTTTTT. Its protein is CASSRSGFAGELFF.